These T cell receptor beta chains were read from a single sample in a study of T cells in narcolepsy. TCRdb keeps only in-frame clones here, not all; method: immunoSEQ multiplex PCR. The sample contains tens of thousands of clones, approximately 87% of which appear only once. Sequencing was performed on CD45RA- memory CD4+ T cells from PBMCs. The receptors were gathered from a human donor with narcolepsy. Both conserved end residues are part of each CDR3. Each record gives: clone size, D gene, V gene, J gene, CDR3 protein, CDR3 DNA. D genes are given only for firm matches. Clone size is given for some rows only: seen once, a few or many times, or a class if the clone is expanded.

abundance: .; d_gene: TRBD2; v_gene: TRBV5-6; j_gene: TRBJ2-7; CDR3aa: CASSLGGLSYEQYF; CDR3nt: TGTGCCAGCAGCTTGGGGGGACTATCCTACGAGCAGTACTTC
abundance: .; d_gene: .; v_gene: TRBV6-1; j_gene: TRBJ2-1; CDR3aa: CASSEAAREQFF; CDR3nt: TGTGCCAGCAGTGAAGCTGCTCGGGAGCAGTTCTTC
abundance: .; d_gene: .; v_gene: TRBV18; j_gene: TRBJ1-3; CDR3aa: CASSPPGRVGNTIYF; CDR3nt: TGTGCCAGCTCACCACCAGGGAGGGTTGGAAACACCATATATTTT
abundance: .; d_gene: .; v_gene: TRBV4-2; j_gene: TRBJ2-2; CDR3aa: CASSRRGGGGTGELFF; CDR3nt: TGTGCCAGCAGCCGGAGAGGGGGAGGAGGCACCGGGGAGCTGTTTTTT
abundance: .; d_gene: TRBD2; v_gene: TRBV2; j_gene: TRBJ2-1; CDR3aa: CASAGTRDNEQFF; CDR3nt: TGTGCCAGTGCCGGGACTAGGGACAATGAGCAGTTCTTC
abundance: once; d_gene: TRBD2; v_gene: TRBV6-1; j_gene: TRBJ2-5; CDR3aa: CASSPSGQETQYF; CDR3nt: TGTGCCAGCAGTCCTAGCGGGCAAGAGACCCAGTACTTC
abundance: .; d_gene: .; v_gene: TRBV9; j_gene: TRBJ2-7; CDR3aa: CASSVAIGHRTYEQYF; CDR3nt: TGTGCCAGCAGCGTAGCTATAGGACACCGAACCTACGAGCAGTACTTC
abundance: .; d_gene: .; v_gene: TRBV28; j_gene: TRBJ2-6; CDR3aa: CASIRGSFWTSGANVLTF; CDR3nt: TGTGCCAGCATACGAGGAAGTTTCTGGACCTCTGGGGCCAACGTCCTGACTTTC
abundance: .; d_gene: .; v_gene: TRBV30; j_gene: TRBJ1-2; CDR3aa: CAWSVPPGGYTF; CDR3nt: TGTGCCTGGAGTGTCCCTCCCGGTGGCTACACCTTC
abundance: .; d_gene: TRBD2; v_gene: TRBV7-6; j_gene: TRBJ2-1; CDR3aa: CASRREGPGEQFF; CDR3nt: TGTGCCAGTAGGCGGGAGGGCCCGGGTGAGCAGTTCTTC
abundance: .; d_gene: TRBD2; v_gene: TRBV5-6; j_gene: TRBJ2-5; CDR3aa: CASSGAWASGGQETQYF; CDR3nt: TGTGCCAGCAGCGGGGCCTGGGCTAGCGGGGGGCAAGAGACCCAGTACTTC
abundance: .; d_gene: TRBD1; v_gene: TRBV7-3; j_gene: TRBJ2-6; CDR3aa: CASSYTGTGAAGANVLTF; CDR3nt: TGTGCCAGCAGCTATACCGGGACAGGGGCCGCTGGGGCCAACGTCCTGACTTTC
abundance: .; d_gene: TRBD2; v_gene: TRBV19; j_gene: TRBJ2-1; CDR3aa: CASGGTSGGEYNEQFF; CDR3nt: TGTGCCAGTGGCGGGACTAGCGGGGGAGAATACAATGAGCAGTTCTTC
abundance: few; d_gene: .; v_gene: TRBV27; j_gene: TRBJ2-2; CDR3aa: CASRRGQPGELFF; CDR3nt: TGTGCCAGCCGGAGGGGGCAACCCGGGGAGCTGTTTTTT
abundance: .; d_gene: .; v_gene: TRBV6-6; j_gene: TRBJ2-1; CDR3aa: CASSFGGSRKNEQFF; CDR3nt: TGTGCCAGCAGTTTTGGGGGGAGTAGGAAAAATGAGCAGTTCTTC
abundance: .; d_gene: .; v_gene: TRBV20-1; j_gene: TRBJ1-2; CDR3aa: CSARGTRGYTF; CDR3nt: TGCAGTGCTAGAGGAACTAGGGGCTACACCTTC
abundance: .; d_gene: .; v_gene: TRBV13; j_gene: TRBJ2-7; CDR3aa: CASSRPGYEQYF; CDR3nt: TGTGCCAGCAGCCGTCCAGGGTACGAGCAGTACTTC
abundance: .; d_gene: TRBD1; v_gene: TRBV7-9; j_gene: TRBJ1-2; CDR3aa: CASSRGQGDRGYGYTF; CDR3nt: TGTGCCAGCAGCCGAGGACAGGGGGACCGAGGCTATGGCTACACCTTC
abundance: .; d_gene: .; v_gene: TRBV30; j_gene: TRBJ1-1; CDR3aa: CAWKKGLTEAFF; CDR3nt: TGTGCCTGGAAGAAGGGGTTGACTGAAGCTTTCTTT
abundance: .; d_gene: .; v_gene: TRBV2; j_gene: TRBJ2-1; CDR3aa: CASLRGQGYNEQFF; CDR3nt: TGTGCCAGCCTTAGAGGGCAGGGTTACAATGAGCAGTTCTTC
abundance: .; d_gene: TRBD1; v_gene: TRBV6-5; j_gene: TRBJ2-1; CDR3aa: CASREGQAYNEQFF; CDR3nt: TGTGCCAGCAGAGAGGGACAGGCTTACAATGAGCAGTTCTTC
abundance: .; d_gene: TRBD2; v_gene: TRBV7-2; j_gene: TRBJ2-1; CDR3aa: CASSYSGTSLTYEQFF; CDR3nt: TGTGCCAGCAGCTATTCCGGGACTAGCCTAACCTACGAGCAGTTCTTC
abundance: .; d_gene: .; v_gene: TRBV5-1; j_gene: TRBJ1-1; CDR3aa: CASTPGGNTEAFF; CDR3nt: TGCGCCAGCACACCCGGGGGGAACACTGAAGCTTTCTTT
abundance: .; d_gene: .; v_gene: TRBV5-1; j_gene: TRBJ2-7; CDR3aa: CASSLTQSNEQYF; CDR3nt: TGCGCCAGCAGCTTGACACAGAGCAACGAGCAGTACTTC
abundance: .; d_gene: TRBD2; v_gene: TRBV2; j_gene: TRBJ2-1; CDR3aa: CASTSWASGVKTPAYNEQFF; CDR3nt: TGTGCCAGCACTAGTTGGGCTAGCGGGGTGAAAACCCCTGCCTACAATGAGCAGTTCTTC
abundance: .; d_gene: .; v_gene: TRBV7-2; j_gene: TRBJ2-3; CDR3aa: CASRLIGSTDTQYF; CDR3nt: TGTGCCAGCAGATTGATAGGGAGCACAGATACGCAGTATTTT
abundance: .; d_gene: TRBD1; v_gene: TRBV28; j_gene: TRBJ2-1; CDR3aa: CASSTGQGGRVNEQFF; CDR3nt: TGTGCCAGCAGTACCGGACAGGGGGGAAGGGTGAATGAGCAGTTCTTC
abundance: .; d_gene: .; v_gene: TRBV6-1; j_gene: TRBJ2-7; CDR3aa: CASTLDGSPSSEQYF; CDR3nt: TGTGCCAGCACCTTAGACGGGAGCCCATCTTCCGAGCAGTACTTC
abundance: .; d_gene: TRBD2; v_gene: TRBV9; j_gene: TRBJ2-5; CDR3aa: CASSTLAGGLETQYF; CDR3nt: TGTGCCAGCAGCACCCTAGCGGGGGGGCTAGAGACCCAGTACTTC
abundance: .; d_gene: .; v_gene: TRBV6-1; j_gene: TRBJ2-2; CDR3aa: CASFYSSTNTGELFF; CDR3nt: TGTGCCAGCTTTTATTCTAGCACCAACACCGGGGAGCTGTTTTTT
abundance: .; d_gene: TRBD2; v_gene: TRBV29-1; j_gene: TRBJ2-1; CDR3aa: CSHGTSGGAYNEQFF; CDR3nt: TGCAGCCATGGGACTAGCGGGGGGGCATACAATGAGCAGTTCTTC
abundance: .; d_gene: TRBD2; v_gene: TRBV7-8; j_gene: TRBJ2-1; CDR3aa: CASSSRSDPTSGLLREQFF; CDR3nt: TGTGCCAGCAGCTCAAGATCAGACCCGACTAGCGGTCTCCTTCGGGAGCAGTTCTTC
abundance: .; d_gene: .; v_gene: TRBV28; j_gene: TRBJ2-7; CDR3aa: CASIGVGEQYF; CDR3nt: TGTGCCAGCATAGGGGTGGGGGAGCAGTACTTC
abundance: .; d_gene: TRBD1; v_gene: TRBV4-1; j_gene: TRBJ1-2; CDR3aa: CASSQVAGQWDGYTF; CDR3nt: TGCGCCAGCAGCCAAGTGGCGGGACAGTGGGACGGCTACACCTTC
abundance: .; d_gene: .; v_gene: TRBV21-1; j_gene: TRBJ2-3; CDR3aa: CASSKRQKRQLTDTQYF; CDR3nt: TGTGCCAGCAGCAAAAGGCAGAAGCGGCAGCTCACAGATACGCAGTATTTT
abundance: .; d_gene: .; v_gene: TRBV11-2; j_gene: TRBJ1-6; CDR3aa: CASSLERSPLHF; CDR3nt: TGTGCCAGCAGCTTAGAACGATCACCCCTCCACTTT
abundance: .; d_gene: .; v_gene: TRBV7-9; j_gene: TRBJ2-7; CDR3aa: CASSFLGQSYEQYF; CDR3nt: TGTGCCAGCAGCTTCCTCGGACAGTCTTACGAGCAGTACTTC
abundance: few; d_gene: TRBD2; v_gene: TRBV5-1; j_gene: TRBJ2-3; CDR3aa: CASSLTSGGGTDTQYF; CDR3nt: TGCGCCAGCAGCCTGACTAGCGGAGGAGGGACAGATACGCAGTATTTT
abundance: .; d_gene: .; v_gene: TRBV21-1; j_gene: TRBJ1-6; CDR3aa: CASSKQWVRVNSPLHF; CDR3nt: TGTGCCAGCAGCAAACAGTGGGTTCGGGTAAATTCACCCCTCCACTTT
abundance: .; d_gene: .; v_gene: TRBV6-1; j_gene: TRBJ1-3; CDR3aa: CASSESVPGNTIYF; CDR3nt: TGTGCCAGCAGCGAGTCCGTACCTGGAAACACCATATATTTT
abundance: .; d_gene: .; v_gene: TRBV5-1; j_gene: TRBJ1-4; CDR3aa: CASRPGLGVDEKLFF; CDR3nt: TGCGCCAGCCGCCCTGGGCTGGGTGTGGATGAAAAACTGTTTTTT
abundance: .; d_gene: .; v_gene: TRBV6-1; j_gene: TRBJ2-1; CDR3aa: CASSSTYAGGHEQFF; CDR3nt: TGTGCCAGCAGTTCCACGTACGCAGGGGGGCATGAGCAGTTCTTC
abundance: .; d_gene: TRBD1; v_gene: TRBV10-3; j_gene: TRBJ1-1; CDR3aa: CAISRTGMNTEAFF; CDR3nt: TGTGCCATCAGCCGGACAGGGATGAACACTGAAGCTTTCTTT
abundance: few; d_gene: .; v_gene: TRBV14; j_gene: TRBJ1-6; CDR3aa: CASSPFVSSPLHF; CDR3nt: TGTGCCAGCAGCCCGTTCGTCTCGTCACCCCTCCACTTT
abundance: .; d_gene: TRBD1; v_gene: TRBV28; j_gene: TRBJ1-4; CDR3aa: CASSPGGANEKLFF; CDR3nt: TGTGCCAGCAGCCCAGGGGGCGCGAATGAAAAACTGTTTTTT
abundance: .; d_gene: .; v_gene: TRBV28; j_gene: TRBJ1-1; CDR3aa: CASSLVQSNTEAFF; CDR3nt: TGTGCCAGCAGTTTAGTACAATCGAACACTGAAGCTTTCTTT
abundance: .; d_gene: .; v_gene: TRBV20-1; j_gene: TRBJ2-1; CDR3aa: CSAPDLREQFF; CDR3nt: TGCAGTGCTCCCGACCTCCGTGAGCAGTTCTTC
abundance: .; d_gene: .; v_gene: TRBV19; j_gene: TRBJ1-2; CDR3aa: CASSVTANYGYTF; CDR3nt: TGTGCCAGTAGTGTCACCGCTAACTATGGCTACACCTTC
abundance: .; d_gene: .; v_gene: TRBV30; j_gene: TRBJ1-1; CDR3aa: CAWSPGTEAFF; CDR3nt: TGTGCCTGGAGTCCTGGCACTGAAGCTTTCTTT
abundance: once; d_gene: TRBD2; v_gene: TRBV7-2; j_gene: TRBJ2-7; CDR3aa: CASSDRTSGRIYEQYF; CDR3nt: TGTGCCAGCAGCGACAGAACTAGCGGGAGAATCTACGAGCAGTACTTC